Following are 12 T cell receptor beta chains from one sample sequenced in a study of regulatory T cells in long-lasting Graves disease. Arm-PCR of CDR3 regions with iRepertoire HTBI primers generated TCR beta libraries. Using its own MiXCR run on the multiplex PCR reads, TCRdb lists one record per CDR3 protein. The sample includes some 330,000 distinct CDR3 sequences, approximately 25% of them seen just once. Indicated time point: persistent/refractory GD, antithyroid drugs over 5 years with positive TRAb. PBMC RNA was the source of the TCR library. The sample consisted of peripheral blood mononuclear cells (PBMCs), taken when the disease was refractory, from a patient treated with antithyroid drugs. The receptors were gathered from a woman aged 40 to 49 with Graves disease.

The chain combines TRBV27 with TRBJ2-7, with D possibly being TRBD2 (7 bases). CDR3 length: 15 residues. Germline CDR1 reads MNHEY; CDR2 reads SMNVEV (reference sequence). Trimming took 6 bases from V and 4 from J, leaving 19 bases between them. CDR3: CASRITGGRRYEQYF. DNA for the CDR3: TGTGCCAGCAGGATCACCGGGGGGCGCAGATACGAGCAGTACTTC.

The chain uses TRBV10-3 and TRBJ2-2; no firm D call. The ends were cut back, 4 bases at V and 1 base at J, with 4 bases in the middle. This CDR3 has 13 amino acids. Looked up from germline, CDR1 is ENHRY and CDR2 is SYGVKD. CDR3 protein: CAISVRNTGELFF. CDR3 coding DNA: TGTGCCATCAGTGTCAGGAACACCGGGGAGCTGTTTTTT.

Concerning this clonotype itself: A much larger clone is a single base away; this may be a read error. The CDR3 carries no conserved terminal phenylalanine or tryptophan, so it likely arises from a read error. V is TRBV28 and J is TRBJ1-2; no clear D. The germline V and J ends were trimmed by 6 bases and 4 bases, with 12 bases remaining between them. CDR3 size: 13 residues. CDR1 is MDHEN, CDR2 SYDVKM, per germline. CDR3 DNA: TGTGCCAGCAGCCTTGGGCCCGCCTATGGCTACACCCTC. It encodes CASSLGPAYGYTL.

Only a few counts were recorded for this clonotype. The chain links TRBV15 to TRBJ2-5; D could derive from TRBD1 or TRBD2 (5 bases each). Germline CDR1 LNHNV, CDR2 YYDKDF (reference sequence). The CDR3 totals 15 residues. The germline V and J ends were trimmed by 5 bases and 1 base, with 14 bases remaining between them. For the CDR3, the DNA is TGTGCCACCAGCGGGACCCCCGACGGCCAAGAGACCCAGTACTTC. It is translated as CATSGTPDGQETQYF. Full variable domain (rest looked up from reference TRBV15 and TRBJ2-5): DAMVIQNPRYQVTQFGKPVTLSCSQTLNHNVMYWYQQKSSQAPKLLFHYYDKDFNNEADTPDNFQSRRPNTSFCFLDIRSPGLGDTAMYLCATSGTPDGQETQYFGPGTRLLVL.

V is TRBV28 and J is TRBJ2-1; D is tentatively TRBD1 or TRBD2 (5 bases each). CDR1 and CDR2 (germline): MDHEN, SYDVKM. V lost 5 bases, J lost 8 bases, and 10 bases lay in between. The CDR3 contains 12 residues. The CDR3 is CASSRTGHEQFF. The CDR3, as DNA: TGTGCCAGCAGTAGGACGGGACATGAGCAGTTCTTC.

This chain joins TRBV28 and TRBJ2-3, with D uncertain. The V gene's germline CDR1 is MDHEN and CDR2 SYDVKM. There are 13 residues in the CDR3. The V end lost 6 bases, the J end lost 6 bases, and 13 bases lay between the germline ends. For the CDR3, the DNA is TGTGCCAGCAGAATAGACCAATGGGATACGCAGTATTTT. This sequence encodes CASRIDQWDTQYF. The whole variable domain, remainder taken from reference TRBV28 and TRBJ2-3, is DVKVTQSSRYLVKRTGEKVFLECVQDMDHENMFWYRQDPGLGLRLIYFSYDVKMKEKGDIPEGYSVSREKKERFSLILESASTNQTSMYLCASRIDQWDTQYFGPGTRLTVL.

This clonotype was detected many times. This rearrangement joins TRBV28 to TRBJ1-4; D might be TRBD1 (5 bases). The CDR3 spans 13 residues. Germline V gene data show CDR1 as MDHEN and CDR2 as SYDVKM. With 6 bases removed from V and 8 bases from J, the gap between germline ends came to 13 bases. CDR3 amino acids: CASRSGYWEKLFF. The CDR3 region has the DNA TGTGCCAGCAGATCAGGGTATTGGGAAAAACTGTTTTTT. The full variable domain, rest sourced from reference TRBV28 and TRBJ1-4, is DVKVTQSSRYLVKRTGEKVFLECVQDMDHENMFWYRQDPGLGLRLIYFSYDVKMKEKGDIPEGYSVSREKKERFSLILESASTNQTSMYLCASRSGYWEKLFFGSGTQLSVL.

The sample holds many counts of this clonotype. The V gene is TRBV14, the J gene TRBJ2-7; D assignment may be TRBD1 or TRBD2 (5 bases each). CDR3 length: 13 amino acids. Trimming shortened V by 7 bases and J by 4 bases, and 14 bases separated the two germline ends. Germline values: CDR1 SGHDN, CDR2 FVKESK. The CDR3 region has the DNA TGTGCCAGCAATATGGGGGATGGATACGAGCAGTACTTC. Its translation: CASNMGDGYEQYF.

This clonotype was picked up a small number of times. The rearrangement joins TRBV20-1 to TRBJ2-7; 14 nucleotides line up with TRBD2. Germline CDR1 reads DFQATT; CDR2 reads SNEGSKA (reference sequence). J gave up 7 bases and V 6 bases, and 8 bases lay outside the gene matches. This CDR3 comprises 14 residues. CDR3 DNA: TGCAGTGCCCACGGGACTAGCGGGAGCGGTGAGCAGTACTTC. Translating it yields CSAHGTSGSGEQYF.

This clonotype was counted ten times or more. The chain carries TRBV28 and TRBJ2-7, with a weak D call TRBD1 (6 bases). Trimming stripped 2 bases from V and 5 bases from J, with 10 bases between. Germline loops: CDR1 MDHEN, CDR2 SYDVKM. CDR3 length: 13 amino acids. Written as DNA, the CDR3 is TGTGCCAGCAGTTTAGGGTGGGACAACGAGCAGTACTTC. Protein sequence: CASSLGWDNEQYF. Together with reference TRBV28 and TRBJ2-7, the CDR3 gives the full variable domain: DVKVTQSSRYLVKRTGEKVFLECVQDMDHENMFWYRQDPGLGLRLIYFSYDVKMKEKGDIPEGYSVSREKKERFSLILESASTNQTSMYLCASSLGWDNEQYFGPGTRLTVT.

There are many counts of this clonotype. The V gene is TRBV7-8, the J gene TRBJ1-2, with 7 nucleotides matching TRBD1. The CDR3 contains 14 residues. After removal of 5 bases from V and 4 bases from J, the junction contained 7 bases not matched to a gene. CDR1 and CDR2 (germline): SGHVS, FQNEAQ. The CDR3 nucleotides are TGTGCCAGCAGCCCGAGGGACAGTAGCTATGGCTACACCTTC. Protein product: CASSPRDSSYGYTF. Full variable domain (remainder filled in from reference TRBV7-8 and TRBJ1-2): GAGVSQSPRYKVAKRGQDVALRCDPISGHVSLFWYQQALGQGPEFLTYFQNEAQLDKSGLPSDRFFAERPEGSVSTLKIQRTQQEDSAVYLCASSPRDSSYGYTFGSGTRLTVV.

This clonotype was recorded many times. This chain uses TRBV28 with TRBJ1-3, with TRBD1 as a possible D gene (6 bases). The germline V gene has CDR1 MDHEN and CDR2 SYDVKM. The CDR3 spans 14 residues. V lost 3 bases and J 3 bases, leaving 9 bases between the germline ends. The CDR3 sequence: CASSLNRVGNTIYF. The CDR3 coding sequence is TGTGCCAGCAGTTTGAACAGGGTTGGAAACACCATATATTTT.